The clone carrying this T cell receptor beta chain has only a few counts. The identical CDR3 is also encoded by other nucleotide sequences in the sample. This record comes from a study of shared clonotypes between healthy human individuals. The V gene lost 1 base and the J gene lost 5 bases, with 9 bases spanning the gap. Germline CDR1 SQVTM, CDR2 ANQGSEA. CDR3 length: 12 amino acids. Libraries were prepared by immunoSEQ multiplex PCR; TCRdb keeps only in-frame clonotypes and omits some of them. The data show roughly 640,000 clones, about 74% seen once. V gene TRBV29-1 combines with J gene TRBJ2-7; a possible D gene is TRBD1 (5 bases). The clonotype originates from a woman under 40 in good health. The sequencing input was memory CD4+ T cells sorted from blood. As to subset: CD45RA-negative fraction. Here the CDR3 DNA reads TGCAGCGTTGAAGGTGGGGCAGACGAGCAGTACTTC. This gives the protein CSVEGGADEQYF.